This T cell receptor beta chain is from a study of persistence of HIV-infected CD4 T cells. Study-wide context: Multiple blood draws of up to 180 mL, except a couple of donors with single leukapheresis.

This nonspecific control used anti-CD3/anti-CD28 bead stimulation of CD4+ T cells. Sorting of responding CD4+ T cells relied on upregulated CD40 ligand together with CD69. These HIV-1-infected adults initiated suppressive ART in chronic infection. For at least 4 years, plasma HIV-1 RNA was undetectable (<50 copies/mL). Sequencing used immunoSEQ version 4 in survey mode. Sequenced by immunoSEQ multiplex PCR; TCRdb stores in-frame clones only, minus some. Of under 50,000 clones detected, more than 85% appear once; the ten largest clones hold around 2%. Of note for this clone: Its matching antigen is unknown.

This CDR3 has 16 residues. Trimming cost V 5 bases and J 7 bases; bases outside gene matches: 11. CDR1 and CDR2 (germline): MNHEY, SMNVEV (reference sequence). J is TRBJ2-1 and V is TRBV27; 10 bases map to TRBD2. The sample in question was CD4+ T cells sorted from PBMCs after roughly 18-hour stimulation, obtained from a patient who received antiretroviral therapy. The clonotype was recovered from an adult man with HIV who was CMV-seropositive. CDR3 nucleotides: TGTGCCAGCAGTCCTAGGGGCCTAGCGGGGGTGAATGAGCAGTTCTTC. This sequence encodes CASSPRGLAGVNEQFF.